Below are 32 T cell receptor beta chains sequenced from a single sample in a study of cytomegalovirus exposure and HLA in healthy donors. The study ran its PCR with 60 Vbeta and 13 Jbeta primers. Assay: immunoSEQ multiplex PCR; the TCRdb copy retains only in-frame clones and omits some. This sample has over 150,000 clones, with 75% found just once. Material: PBMCs. These receptors came from a male donor in good health and CMV-seronegative.

The rearrangement uses TRBV2 and TRBJ1-2; 7 bases are shared with TRBD1. CDR3 length: 14 amino acids. Looked up from germline, CDR1 is SNHLY and CDR2 is FYNNEI. After removal of 8 bases from V and 2 bases from J, the junction contained 8 bases not matched to a gene. The CDR3 loop reads CASGYRGPNYGYTF. CDR3 nucleotide sequence: TGTGCCAGCGGATACAGGGGACCCAACTATGGCTACACCTTC.

A note on this clone: Other DNA sequences from this sample encode an identical CDR3 as well. This chain links TRBV6-6 with TRBJ1-2; 8 bases are a match to TRBD1. After removal of 0 bases from V and 7 bases from J, the junction contained 1 base not matched to a gene. Germline values: CDR1 MNHNY, CDR2 SVGAGI (reference sequence). This CDR3 is 13 amino acids long. The CDR3 loop reads CASSYSQGGGYTF. The CDR3, as DNA: TGTGCCAGCAGTTACTCACAGGGGGGTGGCTACACCTTC.

This clone occurred once. The chain joins TRBV2 to TRBJ1-5, with 8 bases that match TRBD1. The germline gives CDR1 SNHLY, CDR2 FYNNEI. This CDR3 contains 15 residues. Unmatched junction bases numbered 3, after V lost 5 bases and J lost 0 bases. The CDR3: CASSRDRGSNQPQHF. CDR3 nucleotides: TGTGCCAGCAGTCGCGACAGGGGTAGCAATCAGCCCCAGCATTTT.

The chain has TRBV9 and TRBJ2-7; a possible D gene is TRBD2 (5 bases). Deletions cut 3 bases from V and 2 bases from J, with 18 bases between. This CDR3 has 16 residues. Germline CDR1 is SGDLS and CDR2 is YYNGEE. The CDR3 DNA reads TGTGCCAGCAGCGCCAGTCCATCCGGGGTCGCCTACGAGCAGTACTTC. Translated, it gives CASSASPSGVAYEQYF.

V and J are TRBV4-3 and TRBJ2-5; TRBD1 might be the D (6 bases). Trimming took off 4 bases at V and 3 bases at J, with 18 bases between the two ends. Germline lookup yields CDR1 LGHNA and CDR2 YSLEER. This CDR3 contains 16 residues. The CDR3 is CASSPRSDRIEETQYF. As DNA, the CDR3 is TGCGCCAGCAGCCCTCGATCTGACAGGATTGAAGAGACCCAGTACTTC.

The rearrangement joins TRBV28 to TRBJ1-2; no firm D call. The V and J ends lost 5 bases and 8 bases respectively, with 15 bases between them. The germline V gene encodes CDR1 MDHEN and CDR2 SYDVKM. The length of the CDR3 is 13 residues. The CDR3, as DNA: TGTGCCAGCAGTAGGGTGAGGGCGAGCGGCTACACCTTC. Translating gives CASSRVRASGYTF.

This chain uses TRBV5-1 with TRBJ2-7; 8 bases fit TRBD2. The CDR3 is 14 residues long. CDR1 and CDR2 from the germline V gene are SGHRS and YFSETQ. V shed 0 bases, J shed 5 bases, and the junction held 4 bases outside the gene matches. The CDR3 DNA sequence: TGCGCCAGCAGCTTGGCGGGGGGGCCCCACGAGCAGTACTTC. Translated: CASSLAGGPHEQYF.

The chain uses TRBV5-6 and TRBJ2-1, with 7 bases aligning to TRBD2. The CDR3 sequence is 17 residues long. The trim removed 2 bases at V and 0 bases at J, leaving 8 bases unmatched. CDR1 SGHDT and CDR2 YYEEEE come from the germline V gene. Written as DNA, the CDR3 is TGTGCCAGCAGCTTCCCTCCTAGCGGAAGCTCCTACAATGAGCAGTTCTTC. It yields the protein CASSFPPSGSSYNEQFF. The full variable domain, its missing parts supplied by reference TRBV5-6 and TRBJ2-1, is DAGVTQSPTHLIKTRGQQVTLRCSPKSGHDTVSWYQQALGQGPQFIFQYYEEEERQRGNFPDRFSGHQFPNYSSELNVNALLLGDSALYLCASSFPPSGSSYNEQFFGPGTRLTVL.

This clone was observed a handful of times. In DNA, the CDR3 is TGTGCCAGCAGCTTAGTGACAGGGCCGGGGGAAAAACTGTTTTTT. It specifies CASSLVTGPGEKLFF. V and J are TRBV7-9 and TRBJ1-4; 7 bases map to TRBD1. Germline V gene lookup returns CDR1 SEHNR and CDR2 FQNEAQ (reference sequence). This CDR3 has 15 amino acids. The trim removed 1 base at V and 8 bases at J, leaving 7 bases unmatched.

The chain employs TRBV5-1 and TRBJ1-2; no clear D. The CDR3 extends over 13 amino acids. V shed 0 bases and J shed 0 bases, with 3 bases lying between them. Germline V lookup: CDR1 SGHRS, CDR2 YFSETQ. The CDR3 here is CASSLVTNYGYTF. The CDR3 coding sequence is TGCGCCAGCAGCTTGGTAACTAACTATGGCTACACCTTC.

The chain combines TRBV5-8 with TRBJ2-7, with 7 bases identical to TRBD1. Germline trimming cut 0 bases from V and 5 bases from J; bases unmatched to any gene: 5. CDR1 and CDR2 from the germline V gene are SGHTS and YDEGEE. The CDR3 length is 14 residues. For the CDR3, the DNA is TGTGCCAGCAGCTTGGGACAGGGCAAAAACGAGCAGTACTTC. Translated, it gives CASSLGQGKNEQYF.

The J gene is TRBJ1-6, the V gene TRBV5-5, with 8 bases matching TRBD1. The CDR3 extends over 14 amino acids. Germline trimming cut 4 bases from V and 9 bases from J; bases unmatched to any gene: 6. Per germline, CDR1 SGHKS and CDR2 YYEKEE (reference sequence). Written as DNA, the CDR3 is TGTGCCAGCAGCCCGGACAGGGCCCTTTCACCCCTCCACTTT. It codes for CASSPDRALSPLHF.

To note about this clone: The sample carries other DNA sequences with the same CDR3. This sequence joins TRBV30 and TRBJ2-3; 8 positions match TRBD2. Germline V gene data show CDR1 as GTSNPN and CDR2 as SVGIG (reference sequence). The ends lost 5 bases at V and 1 base at J; junction bases unmatched: 5. The CDR3 is made up of 14 amino acids. The CDR3 here is CAWSSGRGTDTQYF. Written as DNA, the CDR3 is TGTGCCTGGTCGAGCGGGAGAGGCACAGATACGCAGTATTTT.

The chain joins TRBV4-2 to TRBJ2-7; D is unclear. CDR1 is LGHNA, CDR2 YNFKEQ, per germline. V lost 0 bases and J lost 2, with 11 bases in between. There are 15 residues in the CDR3. The CDR3 DNA reads as TGTGCCAGCAGCCAAGACGGAGTGAACCCCTACGAGCAGTACTTC. Protein: CASSQDGVNPYEQYF.

This chain uses TRBV27 with TRBJ2-3; D ambiguous. Germline values: CDR1 MNHEY, CDR2 SMNVEV (reference sequence). Between the trimmed V and J ends, which lost 10 bases and 5 bases, there was a span of 16 bases. This CDR3 spans 13 amino acids. CDR3 nucleotide sequence: TGTGCCATTGCCCTGAGGTCGGTAGATACGCAGTATTTT. It specifies CAIALRSVDTQYF.

J is TRBJ2-1 and V is TRBV7-3; 14 bases are a match to TRBD2. Per germline, CDR1 SGHTA and CDR2 FQGTGA. V shed 5 bases, J shed 8 bases, and the junction held 5 bases outside the gene matches. The CDR3 is made up of 15 amino acids. CDR3 sequence (DNA): TGTGCCAGCAGCCATCGACTAGCGGGAGGGGATGAGCAGTTCTTC. Translated, it gives CASSHRLAGGDEQFF.

The rearrangement links TRBV25-1 to TRBJ2-2; maybe TRBD1 (6 bases). Trimming pared 3 bases from V and 3 bases from J, leaving 8 bases between. This CDR3 contains 14 residues. Germline-derived CDR1 and CDR2 are MGHDK and SYGVNS. CDR3: CASSDHRDTGELFF. The CDR3 nucleotides are TGTGCCAGCAGTGATCACAGGGACACCGGGGAGCTGTTTTTT.

The chain is built from TRBV29-1 and TRBJ2-3; 10 bases map to TRBD1. CDR3 size: 15 residues. CDR1 and CDR2 (germline): SQVTM, ANQGSEA. The V segment lost 1 base and the J segment 4 bases; nucleotides outside the gene matches: 5. DNA for the CDR3: TGCAGCGTTGAAGGAGGACAGGGGGAGTCAGATACGCAGTATTTT. Translating it yields CSVEGGQGESDTQYF.

The CDR3 loop is CASTSGSYEQYF. CDR3 nucleotide sequence: TGTGCCAGCACCTCAGGCTCCTACGAGCAGTACTTC. The chain combines TRBV6-5 with TRBJ2-5, with D unclear. Gene TRBJ2-7 matches the end of the DNA better, so the J call may be wrong. The length of the CDR3 is 12 residues. Germline-derived CDR1 and CDR2 are MNHEY and SVGAGI.

V usage is TRBV7-6 and J usage is TRBJ2-7, with TRBD1 matching over 9 bases. The CDR3 length is 15 residues. The germline V gene encodes CDR1 SGHVS and CDR2 FNYEAQ. V was pared by 3 bases and J by 4 bases, with 7 bases of the junction left unmatched. The CDR3 sequence is CASSFQYRGRYEQYF. CDR3 DNA sequence: TGTGCCAGCAGCTTCCAATACAGGGGGCGGTACGAGCAGTACTTC.

The count of this clone is one. This chain connects TRBV18 to TRBJ2-5, with 11 bases lining up with TRBD2. CDR3 size: 14 residues. V lost 6 bases and J lost 4; bases outside the gene matches: 4. CDR1 is KGHSH, CDR2 LQKENI, per germline. Here the CDR3 DNA reads TGTGCCAGCTCCCCCGGACTAGCGGGAGAGACCCAGTACTTC. Translated: CASSPGLAGETQYF.

This clone came up a few times. The chain links TRBV5-1 to TRBJ1-1; D not certain. Germline values: CDR1 SGHRS, CDR2 YFSETQ. The CDR3 contains 15 residues. V was trimmed by 5 bases and J by 1 base, leaving 15 bases between them. As DNA, the CDR3 is TGCGCCAGCAGGGGGAATCCGGGAACGAACACTGAAGCTTTCTTT. Translation gives CASRGNPGTNTEAFF.

The chain links TRBV6-5 to TRBJ2-7, with 7 bases identical to TRBD1. The V gene's germline CDR1 is MNHEY and CDR2 SVGAGI. Trimming at V came to 0 bases and at J to 2 bases, leaving 7 bases not matched to a gene. The CDR3 loop spans 16 amino acids. CDR3 in DNA: TGTGCCAGCAGTTACTCAGGGCAGGGGGTAACCTACGAGCAGTACTTC. Translating it yields CASSYSGQGVTYEQYF.

The rearrangement uses TRBV7-2 and TRBJ2-7; D gene unclear. CDR3 size: 12 residues. Germline CDR1 SGHTA, CDR2 FQGNSA. V gave up 2 bases and J gave up 1 base, with 3 bases separating them. CDR3: CASSLSSYEQYF. The CDR3 coding sequence is TGTGCCAGCAGCTTATCTTCCTACGAGCAGTACTTC.

This chain connects TRBV27 to TRBJ2-1, with D perhaps TRBD1 (6 bases). From germline, CDR1 is MNHEY and CDR2 SMNVEV (reference sequence). The V end lost 6 bases, the J end lost 9 bases, and 18 bases lay between the germline ends. There are 14 residues in the CDR3. This CDR3 reads CASRTLQGSSEQFF. The CDR3 bases are TGTGCCAGCAGAACTTTACAGGGTTCGAGTGAGCAGTTCTTC.

The V call is TRBV5-1, the J call TRBJ2-7; TRBD1 might be the D (6 bases). Germline CDR1 is SGHRS and CDR2 is YFSETQ. The V gene lost 5 bases and the J gene lost 7 bases, with 22 bases spanning the gap. CDR3 length: 15 residues. The CDR3: CASRARDNTHWEQYF. CDR3 DNA sequence: TGCGCCAGCAGAGCCCGGGACAACACTCATTGGGAGCAGTACTTC.

This rearrangement joins TRBV7-8 to TRBJ2-5; 12 bases map to TRBD2. CDR1 and CDR2 from the germline V gene are SGHVS and FQNEAQ. CDR3 length equals 18 residues. V lost 1 base, J lost 2 bases, and 8 bases stayed unmatched. This CDR3 is CASSLGLAGGPEQETQYF. DNA for the CDR3: TGTGCCAGCAGCTTAGGGCTAGCGGGAGGGCCGGAGCAAGAGACCCAGTACTTC.

The genes are TRBV2 and TRBJ2-7; tentative D call: TRBD1 (6 bases). CDR3 length equals 13 residues. V was cut by 8 bases and J by 3 bases, with 14 bases left in between. In germline, CDR1 is SNHLY, CDR2 FYNNEI. CDR3 loop: CASGVLQGYEQYF. The CDR3 nucleotides are TGTGCCAGCGGGGTTTTACAGGGCTACGAGCAGTACTTC.

The V and J genes are TRBV9 and TRBJ1-6; D is undetermined. V was cut by 3 bases and J by 0 bases, with 7 bases left in between. Germline CDR1 and CDR2: SGDLS and YYNGEE. The CDR3 covers 15 residues. The CDR3 region has the DNA TGTGCCAGCAGCGCCGGGAGCTCCTATAATTCACCCCTCCACTTT. This gives the protein CASSAGSSYNSPLHF.

This clone turned up a few times. The DNA of the CDR3 is TGTGCCAGCTCACCAGGAACAGGGCTTTATGAAAAACTGTTTTTT. It is translated as CASSPGTGLYEKLFF. V is TRBV18 and J is TRBJ1-4; D is perhaps TRBD1 (6 bases). V shed 2 bases and J shed 6 bases, with 13 bases lying between them. Germline V gene sequence: CDR1 KGHSH, CDR2 LQKENI. This CDR3 spans 15 amino acids. Drawing the rest from reference TRBV18 and TRBJ1-4, the complete variable domain is NAGVMQNPRHLVRRRGQEARLRCSPMKGHSHVYWYRQLPEEGLKFMVYLQKENIIDESGMPKERFSAEFPKEGPSILRIQQVVRGDSAAYFCASSPGTGLYEKLFFGSGTQLSVL.

This clone has a single count. The chain recombines TRBV19 with TRBJ1-5; TRBD1 might be the D (5 bases). The CDR3 spans 16 residues. Germline loops: CDR1 LNHDA, CDR2 SQIVND (reference sequence). Deletions cut 6 bases from V and 7 bases from J, with 22 bases between. The CDR3 DNA is TGTGCCAGTAGGGGGCGGCCGGGTCTTACGCAGCAGCCCCAGCATTTT. It encodes CASRGRPGLTQQPQHF.

The genes are TRBV7-9 and TRBJ2-7; TRBD2 is a possible D gene (7 bases). The CDR3 is 16 amino acids. Germline-derived CDR1 and CDR2 are SEHNR and FQNEAQ (reference sequence). V lost 1 base to trimming and J lost 3 bases, with 16 bases between them. CDR3 sequence: CASSLGEGTHFYEQYF. CDR3 DNA: TGTGCCAGCAGCTTAGGGGAGGGGACACACTTCTACGAGCAGTACTTC.